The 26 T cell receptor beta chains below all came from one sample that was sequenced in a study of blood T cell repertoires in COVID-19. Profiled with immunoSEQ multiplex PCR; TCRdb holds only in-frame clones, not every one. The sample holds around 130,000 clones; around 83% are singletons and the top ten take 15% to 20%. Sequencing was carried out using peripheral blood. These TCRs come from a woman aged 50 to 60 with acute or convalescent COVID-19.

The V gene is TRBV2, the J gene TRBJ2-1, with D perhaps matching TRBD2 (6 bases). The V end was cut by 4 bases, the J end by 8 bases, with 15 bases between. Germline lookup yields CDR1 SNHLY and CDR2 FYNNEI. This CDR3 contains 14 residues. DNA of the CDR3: TGTGCCAGCAGTGCTAGGAGGGATGGCGATGAGCAGTTCTTC. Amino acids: CASSARRDGDEQFF.

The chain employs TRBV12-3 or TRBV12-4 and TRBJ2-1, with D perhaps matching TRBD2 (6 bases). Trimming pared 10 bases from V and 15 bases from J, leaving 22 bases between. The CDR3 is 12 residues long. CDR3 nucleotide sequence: TGTGCCACTACCTTTTGGCGGGGCGGTCGGTTCTTC. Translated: CATTFWRGGRFF.

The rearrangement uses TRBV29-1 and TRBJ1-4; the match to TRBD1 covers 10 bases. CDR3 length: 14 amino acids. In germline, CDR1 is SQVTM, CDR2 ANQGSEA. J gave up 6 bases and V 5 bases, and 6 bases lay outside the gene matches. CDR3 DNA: TGCAGCGTTTCAGAGGGACAGGGGTATGAAAAACTGTTTTTT. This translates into CSVSEGQGYEKLFF.

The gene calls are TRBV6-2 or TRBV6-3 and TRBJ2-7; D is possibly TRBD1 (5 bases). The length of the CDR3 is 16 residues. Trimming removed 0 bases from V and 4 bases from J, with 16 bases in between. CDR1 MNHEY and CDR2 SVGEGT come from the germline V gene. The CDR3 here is CASSYSIYSRDYEQYF. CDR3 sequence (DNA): TGTGCCAGCAGTTACTCGATTTATTCCAGGGATTACGAGCAGTACTTC.

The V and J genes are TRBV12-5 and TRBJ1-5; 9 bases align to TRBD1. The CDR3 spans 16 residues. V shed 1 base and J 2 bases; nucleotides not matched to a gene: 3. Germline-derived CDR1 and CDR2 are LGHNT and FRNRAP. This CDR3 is CASGLGDRAGNQPQHF. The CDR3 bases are TGTGCTAGTGGTTTGGGGGACAGGGCAGGCAATCAGCCCCAGCATTTT.

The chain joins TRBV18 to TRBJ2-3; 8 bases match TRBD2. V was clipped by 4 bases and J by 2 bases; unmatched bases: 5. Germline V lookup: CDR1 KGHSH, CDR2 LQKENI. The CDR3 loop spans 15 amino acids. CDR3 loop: CASSLSGENTDTQYF. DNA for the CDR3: TGTGCCAGCTCACTTAGCGGGGAAAACACAGATACGCAGTATTTT.

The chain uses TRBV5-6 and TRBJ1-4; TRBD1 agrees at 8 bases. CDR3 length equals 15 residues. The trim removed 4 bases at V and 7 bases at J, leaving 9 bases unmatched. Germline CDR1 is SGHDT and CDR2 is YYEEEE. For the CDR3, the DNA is TGTGCCAGCAGCCCGTGGGACAGGAGGATTGAAAAACTGTTTTTT. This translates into CASSPWDRRIEKLFF.

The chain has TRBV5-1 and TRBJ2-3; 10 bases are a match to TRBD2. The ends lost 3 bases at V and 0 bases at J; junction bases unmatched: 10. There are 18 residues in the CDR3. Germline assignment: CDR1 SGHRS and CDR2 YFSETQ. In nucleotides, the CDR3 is TGCGCCAGCAGCTCCATTACTCCGGGACTAGCGAGCACAGATACGCAGTATTTT. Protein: CASSSITPGLASTDTQYF.

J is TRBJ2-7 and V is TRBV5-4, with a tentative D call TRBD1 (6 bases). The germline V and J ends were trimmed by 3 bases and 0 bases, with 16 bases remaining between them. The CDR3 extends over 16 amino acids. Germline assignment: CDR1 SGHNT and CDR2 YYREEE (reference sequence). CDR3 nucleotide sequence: TGTGCCAGCAGCTACTTTCGACAGGACATCTCCTACGAGCAGTACTTC. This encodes CASSYFRQDISYEQYF.

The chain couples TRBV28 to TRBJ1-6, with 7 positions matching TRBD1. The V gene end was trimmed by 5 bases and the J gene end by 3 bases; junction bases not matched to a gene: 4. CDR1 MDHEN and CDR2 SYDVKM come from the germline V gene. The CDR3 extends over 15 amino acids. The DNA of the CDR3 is TGTGCCAGCAGTCACAGGGGCGGCTATAATTCACCCCTCCACTTT. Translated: CASSHRGGYNSPLHF.

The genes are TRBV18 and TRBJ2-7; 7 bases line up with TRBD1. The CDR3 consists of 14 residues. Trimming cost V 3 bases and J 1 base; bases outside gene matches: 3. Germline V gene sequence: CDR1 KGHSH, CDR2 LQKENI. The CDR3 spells CASSPRTGSYEQYF. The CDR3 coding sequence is TGTGCCAGCTCACCCCGGACAGGTTCCTACGAGCAGTACTTC.

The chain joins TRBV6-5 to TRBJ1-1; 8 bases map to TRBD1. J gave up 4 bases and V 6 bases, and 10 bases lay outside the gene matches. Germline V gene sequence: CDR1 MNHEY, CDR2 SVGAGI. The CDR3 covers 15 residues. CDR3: CASSTDRVWGTEAFF. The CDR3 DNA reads TGTGCCAGCAGCACGGACAGGGTTTGGGGCACTGAAGCTTTCTTT.

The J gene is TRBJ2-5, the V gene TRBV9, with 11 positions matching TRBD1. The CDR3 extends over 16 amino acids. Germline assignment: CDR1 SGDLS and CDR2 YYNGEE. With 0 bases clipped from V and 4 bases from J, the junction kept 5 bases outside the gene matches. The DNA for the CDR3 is TGTGCCAGCAGCGTAGATGGGACAGGGGGGTCAGAGACCCAGTACTTC. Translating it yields CASSVDGTGGSETQYF.

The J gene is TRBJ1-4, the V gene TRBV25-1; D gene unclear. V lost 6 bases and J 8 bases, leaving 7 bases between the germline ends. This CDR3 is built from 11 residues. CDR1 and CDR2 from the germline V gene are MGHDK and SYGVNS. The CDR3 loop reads CASRNSEKLFF. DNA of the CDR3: TGTGCCAGCAGGAATAGCGAAAAACTGTTTTTT.

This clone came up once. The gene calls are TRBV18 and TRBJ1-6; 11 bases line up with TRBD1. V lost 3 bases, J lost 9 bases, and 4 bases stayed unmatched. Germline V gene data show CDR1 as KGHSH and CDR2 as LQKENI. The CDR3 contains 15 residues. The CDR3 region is CASSPSGQGASPLHF. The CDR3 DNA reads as TGTGCCAGCTCACCCTCCGGACAGGGGGCTTCACCCCTCCACTTT.

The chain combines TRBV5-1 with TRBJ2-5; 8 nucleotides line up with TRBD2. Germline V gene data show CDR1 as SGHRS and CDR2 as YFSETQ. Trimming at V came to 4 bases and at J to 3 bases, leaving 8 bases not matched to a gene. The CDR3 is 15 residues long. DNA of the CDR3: TGCGCCAGCAGCCTCCTACTAGCGGACGAAGAGACCCAGTACTTC. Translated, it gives CASSLLLADEETQYF.

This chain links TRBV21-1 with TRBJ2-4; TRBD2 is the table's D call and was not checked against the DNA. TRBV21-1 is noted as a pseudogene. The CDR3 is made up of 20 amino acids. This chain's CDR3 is CASSFPRGRGKPLAKNIQYF. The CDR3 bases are TGTGCCAGCAGCTTTCCTAGGGGGAGGGGCAAGCCTCTAGCCAAAAACATTCAGTACTTC.

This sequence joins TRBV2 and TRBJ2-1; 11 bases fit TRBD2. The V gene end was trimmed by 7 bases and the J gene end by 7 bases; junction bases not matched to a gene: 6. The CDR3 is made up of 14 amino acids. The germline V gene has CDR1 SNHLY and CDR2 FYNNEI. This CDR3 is CASKFSGGANEQFF. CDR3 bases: TGTGCCAGCAAATTTAGCGGGGGGGCGAATGAGCAGTTCTTC.

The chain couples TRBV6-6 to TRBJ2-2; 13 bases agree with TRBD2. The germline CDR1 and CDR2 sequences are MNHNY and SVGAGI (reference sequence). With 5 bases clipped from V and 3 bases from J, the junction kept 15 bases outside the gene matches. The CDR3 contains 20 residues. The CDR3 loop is CASSLKYGTSGVIHTGELFF. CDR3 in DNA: TGTGCCAGCAGTCTTAAATACGGGACTAGCGGGGTCATCCACACCGGGGAGCTGTTTTTT.

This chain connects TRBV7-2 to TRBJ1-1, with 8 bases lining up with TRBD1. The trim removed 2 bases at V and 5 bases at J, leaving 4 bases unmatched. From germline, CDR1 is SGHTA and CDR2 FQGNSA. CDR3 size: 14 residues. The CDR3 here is CASSLMTGATEAFF. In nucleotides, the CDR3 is TGTGCCAGCAGCTTAATGACAGGGGCGACTGAAGCTTTCTTT.

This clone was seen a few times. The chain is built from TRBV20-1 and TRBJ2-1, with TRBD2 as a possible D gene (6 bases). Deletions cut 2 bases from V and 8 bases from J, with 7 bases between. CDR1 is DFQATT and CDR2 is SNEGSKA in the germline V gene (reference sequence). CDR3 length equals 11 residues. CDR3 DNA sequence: TGCAGTGCTAGATCGGGGGATGAGCAGTTCTTC. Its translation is CSARSGDEQFF.

CDR3 coding DNA: TGTGCCAGCAGTCTCTTTTCTGGGGCCAACGTCCTGACTTTC. Its translation: CASSLFSGANVLTF. This sequence joins TRBV13 and TRBJ2-6, with D unclear. Deletions cut 6 bases from V and 1 base from J, with 7 bases between. The CDR3 totals 14 residues. The V gene's germline CDR1 is PRHDT and CDR2 FYEKMQ (reference sequence).

The CDR3 DNA is TGTGCCAGCAGCGTGGGGACTATATTGACCTCTGGAAACACCATATATTTT. Translation gives CASSVGTILTSGNTIYF. The J gene is TRBJ1-3, the V gene TRBV9; D is perhaps TRBD1 (5 bases). CDR1 is SGDLS and CDR2 is YYNGEE in the germline V gene. The CDR3 covers 17 residues. V gave up 2 bases and J gave up 0 bases, with 15 bases separating them.

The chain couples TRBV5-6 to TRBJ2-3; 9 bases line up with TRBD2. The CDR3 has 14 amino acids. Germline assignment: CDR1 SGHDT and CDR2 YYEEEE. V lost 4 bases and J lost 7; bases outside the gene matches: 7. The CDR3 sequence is CASSGLAGLYTQYF. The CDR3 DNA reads TGTGCCAGCAGCGGTCTAGCGGGATTGTATACGCAGTATTTT.

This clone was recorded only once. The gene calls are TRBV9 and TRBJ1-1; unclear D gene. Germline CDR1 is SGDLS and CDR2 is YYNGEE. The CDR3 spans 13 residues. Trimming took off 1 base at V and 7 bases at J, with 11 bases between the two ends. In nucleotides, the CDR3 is TGTGCCAGCAGCGTAACACCGGGGATTGAAGCTTTCTTT. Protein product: CASSVTPGIEAFF.

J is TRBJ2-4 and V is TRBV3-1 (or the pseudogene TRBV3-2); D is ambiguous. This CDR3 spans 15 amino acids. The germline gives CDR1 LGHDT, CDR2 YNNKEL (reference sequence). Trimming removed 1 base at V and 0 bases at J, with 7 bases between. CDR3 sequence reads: CASSQGRVAKNIQYF. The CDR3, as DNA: TGTGCCAGCAGCCAAGGGAGAGTAGCCAAAAACATTCAGTACTTC.